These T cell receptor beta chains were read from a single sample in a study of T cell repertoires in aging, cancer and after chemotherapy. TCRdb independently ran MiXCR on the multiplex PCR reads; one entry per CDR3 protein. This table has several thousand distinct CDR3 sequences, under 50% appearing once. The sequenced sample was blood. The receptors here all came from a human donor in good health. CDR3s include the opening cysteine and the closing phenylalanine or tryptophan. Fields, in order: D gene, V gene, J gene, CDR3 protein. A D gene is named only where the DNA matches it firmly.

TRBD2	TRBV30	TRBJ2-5	CAWSIAGGPQETQYF
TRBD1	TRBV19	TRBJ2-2	CASSLPPGQGATGELFF
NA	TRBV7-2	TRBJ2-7	CASSLSSRTYEQYF
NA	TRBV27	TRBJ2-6	CASSLGLQPSGANVLTF
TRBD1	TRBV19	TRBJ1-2	CASSIPGTGNGYTF
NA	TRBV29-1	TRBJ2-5	CTWTYQETQYF
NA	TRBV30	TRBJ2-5	CAWSGGGTQYF
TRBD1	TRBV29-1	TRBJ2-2	CSARTGAHTGELFF
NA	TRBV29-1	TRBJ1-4	CSAALDSARRRFNEKLFF
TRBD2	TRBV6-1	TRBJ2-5	CASSGVAGDQETQYF
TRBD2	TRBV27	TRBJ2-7	CASRLQAGPSYEQYF
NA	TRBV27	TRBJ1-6	CASSFSQYNSPLHF
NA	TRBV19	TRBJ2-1	CASSMNRATPHEQFF
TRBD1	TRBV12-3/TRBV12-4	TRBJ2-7	CASSSPQGDEQYF
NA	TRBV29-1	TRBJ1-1	CSAKGGPRNTEAFF
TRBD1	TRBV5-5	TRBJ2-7	CASSLGMGQGYEQYF
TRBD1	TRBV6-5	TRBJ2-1	CASSYSLPGQGYNEQFF
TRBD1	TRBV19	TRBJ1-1	CASLVGGAVNTEAFF
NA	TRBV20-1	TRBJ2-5	CSAAQGPETQYF
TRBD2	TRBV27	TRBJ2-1	CASRGSSGDNEQFF
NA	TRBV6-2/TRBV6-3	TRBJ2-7	CASSNTGPYEQYF
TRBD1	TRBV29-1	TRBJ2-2	CSVDAGGNTGELFF
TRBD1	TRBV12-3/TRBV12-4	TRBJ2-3	CASRPRGTGRTDTQYF
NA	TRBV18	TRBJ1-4	CASSPSANEKLFF
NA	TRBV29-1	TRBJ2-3	CSAQRGNTDTQYF
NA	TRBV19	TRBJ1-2	CASRAGYDYGYTF
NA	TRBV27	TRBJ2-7	CASSPGTYEQYF
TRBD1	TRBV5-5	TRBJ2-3	CASSLETGGLWSDTQYF
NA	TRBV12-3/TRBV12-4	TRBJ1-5	CASSLGETSNQPQHF
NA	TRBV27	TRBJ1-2	CASAQGTDYGYTF
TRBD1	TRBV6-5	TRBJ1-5	CASSSRQGAVSNQPQHF
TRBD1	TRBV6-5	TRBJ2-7	CASTRTGTYEQYF
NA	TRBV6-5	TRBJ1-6	CASSYREAPGVGSPLHF
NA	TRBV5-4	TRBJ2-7	CASSSRGEQYF
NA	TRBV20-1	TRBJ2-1	CSARDRGYSHNEQFF